This entry features one TCR beta chain sequence. Antigen specificity is unknown. Trimming took 5 bases from V and 4 from J; bases not matched to a gene: 11. Germline V gene sequence: CDR1 MDHEN, CDR2 SYDVKM. This CDR3 comprises 16 residues. Repertoires were generated with immunoSEQ multiplex PCR, while TCRdb's copy carries only in-frame clones and drops some. The data show 53,000 or so clones, with about four fifths seen just once and approximately 31% held by the top ten. The data originate from a study of lymphopenia after photon versus proton radiotherapy. Study-level results: Post-nadir TCR diversity decline inversely tracked overall survival among those who died. Only patients who died were analyzed for survival; proton advantage is unproven. Relative stability marked proton patients; photon patients lost diversity and naive cells. After the lymphocyte nadir, photon-treated repertoires showed oligoclonal expansion, especially of CD8+ Temra cells.

The sample consisted of peripheral blood, taken from a patient treated with photon-based radiotherapy. This sequence joins TRBV28 and TRBJ2-3; 8 bases align to TRBD1. The source is a man aged 45 to 65 with gastric cancer. CDR3 amino acids: CASSLTGGLGSDTQYF. The CDR3 coding sequence is TGTGCCAGCAGTCTTACAGGGGGGCTTGGCTCAGATACGCAGTATTTT.